One T cell receptor (beta chain) is described in this entry. Its antigen is still unknown. No clone much larger than this one lies a single base away; base qualities are absent. CDR1 and CDR2, per the germline V gene, are MDHEN and SYDVKM. Trimming at the junction amounts to 5 bases on V and 1 base on J, and the germline ends lie 15 bases apart. The CDR3 sequence holds 15 residues, the cysteine and phenylalanine included. The retained sequence is limited to the CDR3, 45 bases, with the frame set at the first base. The cohort comprised 666 healthy bone marrow donors. At the time of sampling, every cohort member was nominally healthy, though immune exposures that went unrecorded were likely present. Of the approximately 700 cohort members, just under 300 had a positive CMV serostatus and 350 to 450 had a negative one, while no CMV serostatus was recorded for the donor. Each donor provided a peripheral blood sample, and peripheral blood mononuclear cells were used for TCR beta sequencing. The Qiagen DNeasy Blood Extraction Kit was used to extract genomic DNA from the blood cell samples.

Library method: the immunoSEQ multiplex PCR assay. The multiplex PCR relied on a mix of 60 forward primers for TCR Vbeta segments and 13 reverse primers for TCR Jbeta segments. The CDR3 region of rearranged TCR beta genes was amplified from genomic DNA with a multiplex PCR assay. The amplified TCR beta libraries were sequenced on the Illumina HiSeq System as 87-base-pair reads. Concerning the study's data processing: Across the roughly 600 repertoires, a later analysis counted 80 million or so unique TCR beta chains, some 11 million of which were shared by at least two donors. Raw reads were error-corrected and collapsed into unique sequences with a nearest-neighbor algorithm that merged closely related sequences to remove PCR and sequencing errors. CDR3 sequences were aligned to IMGT reference sequences to assign V, D and J gene segments. For a sequence to be retained, a match of at least six nucleotides to both a V gene segment and a J gene segment was required. Rearrangements were called productive when the CDR3 lacked stop codons and stayed in frame with V and J; all others were non-productive. Following IMGT convention, CDR3 was defined as the stretch from the second conserved V-encoded cysteine to the conserved J-encoded phenylalanine. Sequences without an unambiguous match to a single V gene segment were excluded from the earlier analysis of about 630 of the donors. An earlier analysis of some 610 of the donors called V segments functional above 56.7% productive rearrangements and segregating when the between-donor standard deviation exceeded 5%. A statistical classification framework was developed to diagnose cytomegalovirus status using the catalog of TCR beta chain sequences. In a later analysis, TCR nucleotide sequences were compared against IMGT/GENE-DB human TR gene sequences so that V and J genes could be assigned. Using the TCRdist pipeline, a later analysis assigned CDR3 sequences along with most-parsimonious VDJ recombination scenarios. In a later analysis, every TCR beta chain was defined by the combination of its CDR3 amino acid sequence and its V-gene family, and reads without a unique V-gene family were dropped. To address suspected cross-contamination and a sequencing artifact, a later analysis removed 592 highly shared, low-generation-probability nucleotide sequences. A later analysis calculated a clonal expansion index for each public chain from normalized within-repertoire ranks of inferred template counts. In a later analysis, generation probabilities were computed using a VDJ recombination model fitted to out-of-frame rearrangements, and the results were checked against IGoR. In a later analysis, hypergeometric tests were used to score TCR-TCR, TCR-HLA and TCR-CMV co-occurrence, with a repertoire-size bias correction applied to TCR pairs. A later analysis estimated false discovery rates by permuting HLA or CMV assignments 20 times. In a later analysis, co-occurring TCRs were grouped with DBSCAN, and TCRdist sequence similarity was added when clustering was performed within HLA-allele-positive subsets. Co-occurrence clustering excluded repertoires with fewer than 30,000 or more than 120,000 public chains, plus five with anomalous nucleotide sharing. Sourced from immuneACCESS, this table was stored by TCRdb with only in-frame sequences that have V and J called. A share of the clones is absent; for the studies checked, an unresolved V gene accounts for under half, and the remainder has no known explanation. That table is the source of V, J and clone size, and D and trimming were worked out from the DNA. The sample contains about 140,000 clones, roughly 70% of them found a single time. Clones ranked in the top ten supply 1.6% of the sample.

This entry belongs to a study of cytomegalovirus exposure and HLA in healthy donors (dated by TCRdb to the late 2010s). At the level of the whole study: According to an earlier analysis of 587 of the donors, 200 million or so T cells yielded 100 million or so unique TCR beta sequences and around 280 Gb of sequence data. The study aimed to test whether cataloging public T cell receptors could reveal signatures of past pathogen exposure. HLA typing included class I and class II loci at four-digit resolution. The number of donors typed differed by locus, with about 629-640 for A, B, C, DRB1 and DQB1, roughly 520 for DQA1, under 610 for DPA1, and approximately 470 for DPB1. Genome-wide SNP genotypes for about 60% of the 666 donors were used in a later genetic analysis, which treated that subset as a discovery cohort. Besides the first cohort of more than 650 subjects, a separate validation cohort made up of roughly 120 different subjects was used. Of the roughly 400 genotyped donors, roughly 76% were placed in the genetic ancestry cluster associated with self-reported Caucasian donors. To predict cytomegalovirus infection status, the study combined high-throughput TCR immunosequencing, statistical association of individual TCRs with disease status, and machine learning. An early release that covered roughly 600 HLA-typed donors contained about 290 gigabases of sequencing data and tens of millions of unique TCR sequences. Across about 370 genotyped donors of the cohort, an average of roughly 200,000 unique TCR beta nucleotide sequences per donor were sequenced, and roughly 18% of those sequences were non-productive. Alongside the repertoire data, information on donor age, sex, ethnicity and CMV serostatus was compiled. Every discovery cohort repertoire had been produced on one sequencing platform. To decide whether each TCR beta V gene segment behaved as functional or pseudogenic, an earlier analysis of 587 of the donors relied on high-throughput TCR beta sequencing. The study profiled the T cell repertoires of about 640 subjects by immunosequencing and related them to cytomegalovirus serostatus. The later analysis used no new phenotypic data to find candidate immune exposures, relying instead on TCR beta sequences and their occurrence across donors. To study patterns of TCR occurrence, a later analysis re-analyzed previously published TCR beta repertoires from around 660 donors and added high-resolution HLA genotyping. A handful of DR-DQ haplotypes were handled as single units for association and clustering because linkage in the cohort was strong. Broad study findings and their caveats: According to the authors, the approach could potentially be generalized to other disease states and immunological phenotypes. A total of roughly 160 TCR beta chains were listed by the study as associated with cytomegalovirus. A further reported finding was that TCR beta sequences accurately predicted the HLA-A and HLA-B alleles for most subjects in the first cohort. Linkage disequilibrium might explain the correlated functional status among segregating V segments, but an unknown experimental factor could not be excluded. Around 16 rarely observed V segments, including chromosome 9 orphons, were excluded from the earlier analysis of almost 600 of the donors because counts were too low. A later analysis found that HLA-associated TCR beta chains were more clonally expanded and had lower generation probabilities than equally common non-associated chains. The presence/absence analyses assumed that sequencing depth was roughly uniform across donors, and that assumption may not be true. Because the 87-base-pair reads could not distinguish some IMGT-functional V segments, including TRBV6-2 and TRBV6-3, those segments were excluded. Immune exposure information for the cohort was limited to CMV serostatus. V-gene and J-gene trimming of TCR beta chains was associated with a missense DCLRE1C variant in a later genetic analysis, and the association was replicated in an independent cohort. Most CMV-associated TCR beta chains appeared to be HLA-restricted in a later analysis, and the HLA associations seemed to be driven largely by CMV exposure. In a later analysis, several top co-occurrence clusters were reported to appear linked to parvovirus B19, influenza, CMV and Epstein-Barr virus. According to a later genetic analysis, donors in an Asian-associated ancestry cluster had fewer N-insertions in productive TCRs than the approximately 650-donor mean. According to a later analysis, TCR association rates differed among HLA loci, with DRB1 alleles showing the most associated TCRs and HLA-C alleles showing the fewest. Because HLA typing was missing for some donors at each locus, association tests included only the typed subset. The sequencing pipeline was judged likely to have produced a cluster of highly shared sequence variants as a technical artifact. When HLA alleles, especially DR and DQ, strongly co-occurred, TCR associations were difficult to assign to individual alleles. The classifier was reported to diagnose cytomegalovirus status with high specificity and sensitivity in both the original cohort and the validation cohort. In an earlier analysis of 587 of the donors, most TCR beta V segments were observed in productive rearrangements about 87% or about 30% of the time, broadly matching IMGT annotations. Across donors, most TCR sequences were observed very rarely, whereas some public TCRs were present in many individuals. In vitro tests confirmed that a few of the cytomegalovirus-associated TCR beta chains recognize cytomegalovirus antigens. The cohort was sequenced for TCR beta chains only, and without alpha or paired-chain data the features that could be detected were limited. At a false discovery rate of 0.05, a later analysis linked 15,000 to 20,000 TCR beta sequences to specific HLA alleles.

The chain links TRBV28 with TRBJ2-7; matching of 6 bases hints at TRBD1 as the D gene. The material sequenced was PBMCs. This receptor was taken from a human donor in good health. The CDR3 is CASSPGDTFSYEQYF. The DNA reads as follows: TGTGCCAGCAGTCCTGGGGACACCTTTTCCTACGAGCAGTACTTC.